The clone carrying this TCR beta chain has a handful of counts. The antigen remains unidentified. Germline V gene data show CDR1 as SGHVS and CDR2 as FNYEAQ. CDR3 length: 16 residues. With V trimmed by 2 bases and J by 1 base, 7 bases remained unmatched. This table comes from immunoSEQ multiplex PCR, and its TCRdb copy is limited to in-frame clones, with some not included. The sample comprises some 180,000 clones, approximately 86% of which are singletons, and 7.2% rests with the top ten. This specimen belongs to a study of cytomegalovirus exposure and HLA in healthy donors. Study-wide points: Published work reported that the classifier diagnosed cytomegalovirus status with high specificity and sensitivity.

The sequenced sample was PBMCs. This receptor was identified in a young man in good health and CMV-seropositive. The rearrangement joins TRBV7-6 to TRBJ2-7, with 8 bases aligning to TRBD1. DNA of the CDR3: TGTGCCAGCAGCTTAACCCGGGACAGGCGTTCCTACGAGCAGTACTTC. Translation gives CASSLTRDRRSYEQYF.